The rows below give T cell receptor beta chains drawn from one sample of a study of human T cells and chemical hapten exposure. Using its own MiXCR run on the RACE reads, TCRdb lists one record per CDR3 protein. This sample has around 65,000 distinct CDR3 sequences, with around 6.1% found just once. Material: whole blood. All receptors come from a female donor in good health. Some clones in this sample may be carry-over from other donors' samples. Each CDR3 is given with its conserved first and last residue. Fields, in order: CDR3 length, V gene, J gene, clone size, D gene, CDR3 DNA, CDR3 protein. A D gene is named only where the DNA matches it firmly. Expanded clones are given a class, and other clones once, few, many or no size at all.

>16|TRBV5-1|TRBJ2-5|few|TRBD2
TGCGCCAGCAGCTTGCCCCAACTAGCGGGAGTTGAGACCCAGTACTTC
CASSLPQLAGVETQYF
>15|TRBV28|TRBJ2-7|many|-
TGTGCCAGCAGTTCCAGCCGGGACGCATCCTACGAGCAGTACTTC
CASSSSRDASYEQYF
>11|TRBV7-3|TRBJ2-7|many|-
TGTGCCAGCAGCTTAGGGACAGAGCAGTACTTC
CASSLGTEQYF
>13|TRBV2|TRBJ1-3|many|-
TGTGCCAGCATAGACAACTCTGGAAACACCATATATTTT
CASIDNSGNTIYF
>15|TRBV7-3|TRBJ1-3|-|-
TGTGCCAGCAGCTTAAACGGTCCGGCCGGAAACACCACATATTTT
CASSLNGPAGNTTYF
>15|TRBV6-6|TRBJ1-4|few|TRBD1
TGTGCCAGCAGCTCAAGGGGGACAGTTAATGAAAAACTGTTTTTT
CASSSRGTVNEKLFF
>18|TRBV6-1|TRBJ2-3|many|TRBD2
TGTGCCAGCAGCTGGACTAGCCTTAACCTTAATAGCACAGATACGCAGTATTTT
CASSWTSLNLNSTDTQYF
>14|TRBV7-6|TRBJ2-7|-|TRBD2
TGTGCCAGCAGTCTCGGGACTAGCGGTGGTGAGCAGTACTTC
CASSLGTSGGEQYF
>12|TRBV2|TRBJ2-4|many|TRBD1
TGTGCCAGCAGGACAGGGCGGAACATTCAGTACTTC
CASRTGRNIQYF
>15|TRBV11-2|TRBJ2-7|-|-
TGTGCCAGCAGCTTAGATGGACTCAACTCCTACGAGCAGTACTTC
CASSLDGLNSYEQYF
>15|TRBV28|TRBJ2-1|many|-
TGTGCCAGCAGTTTGGACTATCGGGCCTACAATGAGCAGTTCTTC
CASSLDYRAYNEQFF
>13|TRBV20-1|TRBJ2-2|many|TRBD1
TGCGGGACGGGACAGGGAGCCACCGGGGAGCTGTTTTTT
CGTGQGATGELFF
>15|TRBV5-4|TRBJ1-1|many|TRBD1
TGTGCCAGCAGCTCCTGGACAGGCCTGAACACTGAAGCTTTCTTT
CASSSWTGLNTEAFF
>15|TRBV12-3/TRBV12-4|TRBJ1-1|few|TRBD1
TGTGCCAGCAGTCGGGCGGGGACAGGGGGCACTGAAGCTTTCTTT
CASSRAGTGGTEAFF
>17|TRBV20-1|TRBJ2-7|few|TRBD2
TGCAGTGCTAGTGCGGTGTTTGGGACTAGCGATCCCTACGAGCAGTACTTC
CSASAVFGTSDPYEQYF
>12|TRBV4-2|TRBJ1-3|few|-
TGTGCCAGCAGCCAATCAGGAAACACCATATATTTT
CASSQSGNTIYF
>13|TRBV20-1|TRBJ2-1|-|-
TGCAGTGCTAGGTTGGGGGTTTGGGATGAGCAGTTCTTC
CSARLGVWDEQFF
>16|TRBV25-1|TRBJ1-3|-|-
TGTGCCAGCAGTGACCCCCGAACAGGGTCTGGAAACACCATATATTTT
CASSDPRTGSGNTIYF
>15|TRBV7-8|TRBJ2-7|few|-
TGTGCCAGCAGCTTAGGGGCGACAGAGCAATACGAGCAGTACTTC
CASSLGATEQYEQYF
>15|TRBV29-1|TRBJ2-1|few|TRBD1
TGCAGCGTTGAAGCATTGGACAGGGGGAACAATGAGCAGTTCTTC
CSVEALDRGNNEQFF
>14|TRBV7-9|TRBJ1-1|many|TRBD1
TGTGCCAGCAGCTCGACAGGGAAAAACACTGAAGCTTTCTTT
CASSSTGKNTEAFF
>14|TRBV3-1|TRBJ1-1|many|-
TGTGCCAGCAGCCAAGGAGTCGTCAACACTGAAGCTTTCTTT
CASSQGVVNTEAFF
>18|TRBV13|TRBJ2-3|-|-
TGTGCCAGCAGCTTAGCCAACCCCGTGAACAGAAGCACAGATACGCAGTATTTT
CASSLANPVNRSTDTQYF
>14|TRBV28|TRBJ1-2|many|TRBD1
TGTGCCAGCAGTTTTACAGGGGGCTTTGAAGGCTACACCTTC
CASSFTGGFEGYTF
>15|TRBV9|TRBJ2-7|few|TRBD2
TGTGCCAGCAGCGTAGGGATTAGCGGGAGCTACGAGCAGTACTTC
CASSVGISGSYEQYF
>12|TRBV7-8|TRBJ2-6|many|-
TGTGCCACGTCCTATGGGGCCAACGTCCTGACTTTC
CATSYGANVLTF
>17|TRBV4-2|TRBJ2-1|-|TRBD2
TGTGCCAGCAGCCAGCCGGAGGCTAGCGGGATAGGCCATGAGCAGTTCTTC
CASSQPEASGIGHEQFF
>11|TRBV2|TRBJ2-4|many|-
TGTGCCAGCAGGGTATTGGACATTCAGTACTTC
CASRVLDIQYF
>11|TRBV7-9|TRBJ1-4|-|-
TGTGCCAGCAGCACTAATGAAAAACTGTTTTTT
CASSTNEKLFF
>14|TRBV20-1|TRBJ2-1|many|-
TGCAGTGCTTTCCTCGGACAACCATCCAATGAGCAGTTCTTC
CSAFLGQPSNEQFF
>16|TRBV27|TRBJ1-6|few|-
TGTGCCAGCGGACCGGTCAAGCTGTCCTATAATTCACCCCTCCACTTT
CASGPVKLSYNSPLHF